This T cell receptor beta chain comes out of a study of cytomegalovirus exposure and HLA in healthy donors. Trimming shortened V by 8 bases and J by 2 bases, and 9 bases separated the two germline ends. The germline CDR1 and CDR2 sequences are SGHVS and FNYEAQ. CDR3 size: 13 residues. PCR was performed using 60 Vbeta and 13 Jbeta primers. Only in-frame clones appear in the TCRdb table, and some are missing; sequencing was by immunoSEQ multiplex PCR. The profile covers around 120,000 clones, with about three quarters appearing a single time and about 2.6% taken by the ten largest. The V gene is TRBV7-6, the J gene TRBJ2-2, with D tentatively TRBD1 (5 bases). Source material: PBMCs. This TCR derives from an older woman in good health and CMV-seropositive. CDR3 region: CASGADNTGELFF. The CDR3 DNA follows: TGTGCCAGCGGGGCAGACAACACCGGGGAGCTGTTTTTT.